This note documents a single TCR beta chain sequence. Its antigen is not known. This entry comes from a study of OX40 agonist ivuxolimab in advanced cancers. If patients had autoimmune disease history or systemic immunosuppression, they were excluded. TCRdb's copy holds only in-frame clones and misses some; the assay was immunoSEQ multiplex PCR. Seen here are approximately 75,000 clones, more than 75% observed once, and the top ten hold 6.1%. General observations from the study: At 0.1 to 3.0 mg/kg, clonal expansion of CD4+ and CD8+ blood T cells had occurred by week 6.

This material consisted of CD4+ or CD8+ T cells sorted from blood, taken in a trial of the OX40 agonist ivuxolimab. The sequence was obtained from an adult with an advanced solid tumor such as melanoma, head and neck, liver or kidney cancer.

The CDR3 reads CASSDSGSSYEQYF. Here the CDR3 DNA reads TGTGCCAGCAGCGATAGCGGGAGCTCCTACGAGCAGTACTTC. The chain combines TRBV9 with TRBJ2-7; 9 positions match TRBD2. The CDR3 loop spans 14 amino acids. CDR1 is SGDLS, CDR2 YYNGEE, per germline. After removal of 3 bases from V and 0 bases from J, the junction contained 1 base not matched to a gene.